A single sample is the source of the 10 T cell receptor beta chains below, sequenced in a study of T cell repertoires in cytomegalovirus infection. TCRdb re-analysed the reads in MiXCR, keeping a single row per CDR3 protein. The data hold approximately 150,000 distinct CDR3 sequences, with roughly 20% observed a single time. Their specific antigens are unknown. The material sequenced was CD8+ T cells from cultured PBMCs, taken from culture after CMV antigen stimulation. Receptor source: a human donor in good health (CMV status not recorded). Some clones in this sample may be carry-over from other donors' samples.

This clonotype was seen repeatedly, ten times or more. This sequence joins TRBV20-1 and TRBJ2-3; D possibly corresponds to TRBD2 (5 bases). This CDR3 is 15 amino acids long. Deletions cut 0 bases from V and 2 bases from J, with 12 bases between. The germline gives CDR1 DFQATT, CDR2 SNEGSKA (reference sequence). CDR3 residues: CSARDPDSFTDTQYF. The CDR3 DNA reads TGCAGTGCTAGAGATCCGGACTCCTTCACAGATACGCAGTATTTT.

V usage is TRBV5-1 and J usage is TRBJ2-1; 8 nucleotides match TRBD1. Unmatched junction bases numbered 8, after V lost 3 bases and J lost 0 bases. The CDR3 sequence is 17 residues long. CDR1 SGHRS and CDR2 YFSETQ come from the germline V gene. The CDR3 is CASSSGQASFSYNEQFF. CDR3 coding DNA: TGCGCCAGCAGCTCGGGACAGGCAAGTTTCTCCTACAATGAGCAGTTCTTC.

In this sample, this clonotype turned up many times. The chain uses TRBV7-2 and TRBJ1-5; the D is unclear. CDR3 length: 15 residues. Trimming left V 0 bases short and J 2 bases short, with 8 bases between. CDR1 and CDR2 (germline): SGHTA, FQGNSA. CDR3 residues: CASSLALYRNQPQHF. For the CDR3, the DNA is TGTGCCAGCAGCTTAGCGCTGTACCGCAATCAGCCCCAGCATTTT.

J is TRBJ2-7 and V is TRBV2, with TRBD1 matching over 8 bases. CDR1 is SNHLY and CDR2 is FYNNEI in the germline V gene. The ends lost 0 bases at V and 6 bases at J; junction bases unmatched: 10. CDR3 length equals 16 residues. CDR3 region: CASSEAGQGANGEQYF. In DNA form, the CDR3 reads TGTGCCAGCAGTGAAGCCGGGCAGGGGGCAAACGGCGAGCAGTACTTC. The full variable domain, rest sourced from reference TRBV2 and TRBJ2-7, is EPEVTQTPSHQVTQMGQEVILRCVPISNHLYFYWYRQILGQKVEFLVSFYNNEISEKSEIFDDQFSVERPDGSNFTLKIRSTKLEDSAMYFCASSEAGQGANGEQYFGPGTRLTVT.

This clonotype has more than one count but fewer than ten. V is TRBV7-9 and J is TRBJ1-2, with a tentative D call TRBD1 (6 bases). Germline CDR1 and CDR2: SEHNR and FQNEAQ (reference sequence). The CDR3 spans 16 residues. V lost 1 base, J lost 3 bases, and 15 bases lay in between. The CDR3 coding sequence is TGTGCCAGCAGCTTAGGCCCCGGGGGCGAGGACTATGGCTACACCTTC. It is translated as CASSLGPGGEDYGYTF.

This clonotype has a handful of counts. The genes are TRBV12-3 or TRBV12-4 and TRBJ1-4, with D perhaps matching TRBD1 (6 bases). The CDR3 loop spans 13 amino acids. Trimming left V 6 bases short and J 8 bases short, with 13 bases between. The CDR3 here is CASSYRVAEKLFF. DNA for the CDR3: TGTGCCAGCAGCTACAGGGTTGCAGAAAAACTGTTTTTT.

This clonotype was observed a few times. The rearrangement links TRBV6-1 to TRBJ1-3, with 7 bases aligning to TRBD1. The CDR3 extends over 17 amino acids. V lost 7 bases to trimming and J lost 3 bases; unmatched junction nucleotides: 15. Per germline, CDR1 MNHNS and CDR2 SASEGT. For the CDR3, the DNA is TGTGCCAGCACCCCCAAGACCTCCCGGGACAGTGGAAACACCATATATTTT. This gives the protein CASTPKTSRDSGNTIYF.

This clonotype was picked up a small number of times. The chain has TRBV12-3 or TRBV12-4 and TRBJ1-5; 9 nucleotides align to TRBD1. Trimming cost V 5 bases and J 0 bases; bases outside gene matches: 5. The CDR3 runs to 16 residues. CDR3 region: CASSPGQGVSNQPQHF. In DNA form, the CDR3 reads TGTGCCAGCAGTCCGGGACAGGGAGTTAGCAATCAGCCCCAGCATTTT.

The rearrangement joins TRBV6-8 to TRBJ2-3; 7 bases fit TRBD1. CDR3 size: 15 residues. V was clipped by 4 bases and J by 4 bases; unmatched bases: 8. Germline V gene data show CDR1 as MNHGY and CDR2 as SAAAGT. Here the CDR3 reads CASSSRQGRPDTQYF. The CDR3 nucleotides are TGTGCCAGCAGTTCGCGACAGGGCAGGCCAGATACGCAGTATTTT.

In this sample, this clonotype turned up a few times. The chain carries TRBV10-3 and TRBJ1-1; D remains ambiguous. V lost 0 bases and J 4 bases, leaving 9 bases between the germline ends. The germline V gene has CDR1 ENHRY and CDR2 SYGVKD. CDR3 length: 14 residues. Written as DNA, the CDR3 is TGTGCCATCAGTGAGTCCCAGGCGTCCACTGAAGCTTTCTTT. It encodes CAISESQASTEAFF.